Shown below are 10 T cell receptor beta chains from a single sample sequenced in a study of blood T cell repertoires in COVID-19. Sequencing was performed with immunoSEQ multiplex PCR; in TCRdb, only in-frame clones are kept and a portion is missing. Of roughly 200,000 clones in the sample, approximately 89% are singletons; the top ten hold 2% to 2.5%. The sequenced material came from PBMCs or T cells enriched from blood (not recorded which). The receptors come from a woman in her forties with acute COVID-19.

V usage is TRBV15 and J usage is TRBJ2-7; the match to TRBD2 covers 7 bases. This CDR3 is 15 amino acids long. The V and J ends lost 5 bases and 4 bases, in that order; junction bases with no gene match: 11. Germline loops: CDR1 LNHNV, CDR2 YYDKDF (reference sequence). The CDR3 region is CATSVWASGDYEQYF. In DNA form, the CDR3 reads TGTGCCACCAGCGTTTGGGCCAGCGGGGATTACGAGCAGTACTTC. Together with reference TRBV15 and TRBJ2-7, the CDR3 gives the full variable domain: DAMVIQNPRYQVTQFGKPVTLSCSQTLNHNVMYWYQQKSSQAPKLLFHYYDKDFNNEADTPDNFQSRRPNTSFCFLDIRSPGLGDTAMYLCATSVWASGDYEQYFGPGTRLTVT.

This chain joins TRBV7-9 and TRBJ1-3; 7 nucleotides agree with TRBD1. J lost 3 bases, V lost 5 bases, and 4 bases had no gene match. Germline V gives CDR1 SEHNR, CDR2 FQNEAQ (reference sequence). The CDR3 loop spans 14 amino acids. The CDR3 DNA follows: TGTGCCAGCAGCCCAAACAGGGGTGGAAACACCATATATTTT. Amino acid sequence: CASSPNRGGNTIYF.

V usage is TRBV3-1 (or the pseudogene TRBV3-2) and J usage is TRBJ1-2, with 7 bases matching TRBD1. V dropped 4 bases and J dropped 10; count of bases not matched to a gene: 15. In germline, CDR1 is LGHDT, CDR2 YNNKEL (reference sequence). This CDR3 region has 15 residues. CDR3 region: CASSLRGGQGEDYTF. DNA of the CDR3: TGTGCCAGCAGCCTCCGAGGGGGCCAGGGGGAAGACTACACCTTC.

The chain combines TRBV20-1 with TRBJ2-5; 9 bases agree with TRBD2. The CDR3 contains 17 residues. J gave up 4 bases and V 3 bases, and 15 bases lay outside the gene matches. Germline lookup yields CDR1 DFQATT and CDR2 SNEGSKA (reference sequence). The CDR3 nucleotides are TGCAGTGCTAGTAGAAGGACTGGCGGGGGGGCCAGAGAGACCCAGTACTTC. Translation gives CSASRRTGGGARETQYF.

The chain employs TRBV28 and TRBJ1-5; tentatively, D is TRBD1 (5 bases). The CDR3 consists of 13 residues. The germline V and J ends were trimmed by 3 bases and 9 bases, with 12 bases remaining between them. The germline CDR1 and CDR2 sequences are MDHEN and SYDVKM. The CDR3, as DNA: TGTGCCAGCAGTTTGGGGGGATCAGGGCCCCAGCATTTT. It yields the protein CASSLGGSGPQHF. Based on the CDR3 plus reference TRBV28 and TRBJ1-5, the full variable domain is DVKVTQSSRYLVKRTGEKVFLECVQDMDHENMFWYRQDPGLGLRLIYFSYDVKMKEKGDIPEGYSVSREKKERFSLILESASTNQTSMYLCASSLGGSGPQHFGDGTRLSIL.

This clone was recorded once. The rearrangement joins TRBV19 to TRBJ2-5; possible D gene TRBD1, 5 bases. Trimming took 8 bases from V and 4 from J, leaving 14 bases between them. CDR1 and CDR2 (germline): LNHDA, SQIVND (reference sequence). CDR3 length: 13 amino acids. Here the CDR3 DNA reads TGTGCCAGTTTCGGTGACCAGGGAGAGACCCAGTACTTC. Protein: CASFGDQGETQYF.

The CDR3 spells CATRRTTTSYEQYF. In nucleotides, the CDR3 is TGTGCCACTCGCAGGACTACTACCTCCTACGAGCAGTACTTC. V is TRBV15 and J is TRBJ2-7; D is perhaps TRBD2 (6 bases). CDR1 and CDR2 from the germline V gene are LNHNV and YYDKDF (reference sequence). With 9 bases removed from V and 0 bases from J, the gap between germline ends came to 15 bases. This CDR3 has 14 amino acids.

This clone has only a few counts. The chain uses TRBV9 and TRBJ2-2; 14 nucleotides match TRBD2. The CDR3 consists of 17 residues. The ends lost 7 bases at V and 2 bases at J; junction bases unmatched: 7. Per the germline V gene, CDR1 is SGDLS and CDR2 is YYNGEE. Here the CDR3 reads CASAMTSGGVNTGELFF. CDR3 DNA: TGTGCCAGCGCTATGACTAGCGGGGGGGTAAACACCGGGGAGCTGTTTTTT.

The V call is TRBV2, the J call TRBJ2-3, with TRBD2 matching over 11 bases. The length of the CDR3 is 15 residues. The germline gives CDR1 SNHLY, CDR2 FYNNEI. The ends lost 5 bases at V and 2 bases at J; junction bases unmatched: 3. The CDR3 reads CASSLAGGSTDTQYF. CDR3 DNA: TGTGCCAGCAGTCTAGCGGGAGGCTCCACAGATACGCAGTATTTT.

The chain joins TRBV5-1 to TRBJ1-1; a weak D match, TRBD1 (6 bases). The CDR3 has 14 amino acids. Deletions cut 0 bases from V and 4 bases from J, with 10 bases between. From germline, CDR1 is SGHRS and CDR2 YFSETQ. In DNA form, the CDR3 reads TGCGCCAGCAGCTTGGTACAGGGCGGCACTGAAGCTTTCTTT. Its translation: CASSLVQGGTEAFF.